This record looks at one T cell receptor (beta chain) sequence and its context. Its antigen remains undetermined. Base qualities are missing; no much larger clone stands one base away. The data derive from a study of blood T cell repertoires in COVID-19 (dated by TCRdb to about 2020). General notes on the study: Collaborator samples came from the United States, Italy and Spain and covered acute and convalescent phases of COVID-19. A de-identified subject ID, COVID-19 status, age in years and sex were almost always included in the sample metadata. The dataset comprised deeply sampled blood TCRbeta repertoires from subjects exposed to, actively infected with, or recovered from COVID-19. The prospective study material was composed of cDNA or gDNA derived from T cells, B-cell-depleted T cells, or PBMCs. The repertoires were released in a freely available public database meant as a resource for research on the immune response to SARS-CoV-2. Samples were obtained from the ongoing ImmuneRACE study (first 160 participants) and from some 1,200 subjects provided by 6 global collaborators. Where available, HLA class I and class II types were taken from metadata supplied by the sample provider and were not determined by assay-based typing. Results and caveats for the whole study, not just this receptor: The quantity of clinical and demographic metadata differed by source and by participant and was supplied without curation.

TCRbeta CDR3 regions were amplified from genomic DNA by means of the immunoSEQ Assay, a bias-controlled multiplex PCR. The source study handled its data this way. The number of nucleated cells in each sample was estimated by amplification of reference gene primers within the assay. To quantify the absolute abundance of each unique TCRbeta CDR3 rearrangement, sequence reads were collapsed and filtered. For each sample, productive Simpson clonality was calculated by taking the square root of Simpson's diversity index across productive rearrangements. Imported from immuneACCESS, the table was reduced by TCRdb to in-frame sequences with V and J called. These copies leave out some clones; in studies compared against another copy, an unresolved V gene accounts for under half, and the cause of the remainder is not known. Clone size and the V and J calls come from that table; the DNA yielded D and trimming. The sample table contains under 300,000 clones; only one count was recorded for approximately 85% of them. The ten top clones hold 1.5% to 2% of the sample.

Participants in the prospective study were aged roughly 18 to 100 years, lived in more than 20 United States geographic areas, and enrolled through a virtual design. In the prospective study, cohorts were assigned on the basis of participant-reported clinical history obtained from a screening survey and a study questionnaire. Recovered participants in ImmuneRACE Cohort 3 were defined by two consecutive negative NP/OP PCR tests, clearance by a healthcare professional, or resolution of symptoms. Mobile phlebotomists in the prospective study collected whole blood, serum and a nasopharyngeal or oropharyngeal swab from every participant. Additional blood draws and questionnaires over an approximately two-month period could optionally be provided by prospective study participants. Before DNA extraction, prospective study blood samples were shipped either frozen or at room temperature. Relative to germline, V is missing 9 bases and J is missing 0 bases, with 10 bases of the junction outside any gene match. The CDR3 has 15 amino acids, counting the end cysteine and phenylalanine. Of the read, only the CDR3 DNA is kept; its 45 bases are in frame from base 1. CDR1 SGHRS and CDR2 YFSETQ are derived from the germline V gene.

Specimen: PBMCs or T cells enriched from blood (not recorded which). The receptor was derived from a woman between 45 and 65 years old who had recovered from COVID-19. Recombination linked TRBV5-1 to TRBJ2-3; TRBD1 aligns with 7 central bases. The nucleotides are TGCGCCACTACCCAGGGGGACCCTAGCACAGATACGCAGTATTTT. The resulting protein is CATTQGDPSTDTQYF.